This is a list of T cell receptor beta chains from one sample in a study of blood T cells in healthy people across ages. TCRdb passed the 5' RACE reads through MiXCR, listing each CDR3 protein once. The profile shows 760,000 or so distinct CDR3 sequences, approximately 25% of them singletons. This same sample was also part of a study on T cells of mothers and their children.

Sequencing was performed on blood. These receptors were obtained from a boy between 5 and 17 years old in good health. Both conserved end residues are part of each CDR3. D genes are given only for firm matches. Where a row states a size, it is once, few, many or the class of an expanded clone; other rows omit it.

CSARARGLSYEQYF,TGCAGTGCTAGAGCTAGGGGACTTAGCTACGAGCAGTACTTC,TRBV20-1,TRBJ2-7,-,14,-
CASRQGGGNQPQHF,TGTGCCAGCAGGCAGGGGGGAGGCAATCAGCCCCAGCATTTT,TRBV28,TRBJ1-5,TRBD1,14,-
CASSLVTSIGRTDTQYF,TGTGCCAGCAGCTTAGTGACTAGCATCGGAAGGACAGATACGCAGTATTTT,TRBV7-2,TRBJ2-3,TRBD2,17,-
CAGSPLAGTYNEQFF,TGTGCCGGCAGCCCACTAGCGGGGACCTACAATGAGCAGTTCTTC,TRBV13,TRBJ2-1,TRBD2,15,few
CASNKQKWPGPNYNEQFF,TGTGCCAGCAATAAACAAAAGTGGCCGGGACCGAACTACAATGAGCAGTTCTTC,TRBV6-1,TRBJ2-1,-,18,-
CASSQVLTFGQGSSYEQYF,TGTGCCAGCAGCCAAGTCTTGACGTTCGGACAGGGGTCCTCCTACGAGCAGTACTTC,TRBV3-1,TRBJ2-7,TRBD1,19,-
CASSTTLAELQETQYF,TGTGCCAGCAGCACTACTCTAGCGGAGCTCCAAGAGACCCAGTACTTC,TRBV28,TRBJ2-5,TRBD2,16,-
CASSPTLTDQETQYF,TGTGCCAGCAGTCCGACACTGACGGACCAAGAGACCCAGTACTTC,TRBV12-3/TRBV12-4,TRBJ2-5,-,15,-
CASSPGLEGAFGELFF,TGTGCCAGCAGCCCAGGGTTGGAGGGGGCCTTCGGGGAGCTGTTTTTT,TRBV13,TRBJ2-2,-,16,-
CASSRLPGSLAEKLFF,TGTGCCAGCAGCCGACTGCCAGGGAGCCTGGCTGAAAAACTGTTTTTT,TRBV2,TRBJ1-4,-,16,few
CSAGGGVGYEQYF,TGCAGCGCCGGGGGAGGGGTTGGCTACGAGCAGTACTTC,TRBV29-1,TRBJ2-7,TRBD2,13,few
CSARDMTGPTSGANVLTF,TGCAGTGCTAGAGACATGACAGGCCCCACCTCTGGGGCCAACGTCCTGACTTTC,TRBV20-1,TRBJ2-6,-,18,-
CATSRLWSGGHSEQYF,TGTGCCACCAGCCGTCTCTGGTCAGGGGGTCACAGCGAGCAGTACTTC,TRBV15,TRBJ2-7,TRBD1,16,-
CASSLREGHYGYTF,TGTGCCAGCAGTTTACGAGAGGGGCACTATGGCTACACCTTC,TRBV28,TRBJ1-2,-,14,-
CASSEWGRGTTEAFF,TGTGCCAGCAGTGAATGGGGGAGGGGGACGACTGAAGCTTTCTTT,TRBV25-1,TRBJ1-1,-,15,-
CASSLGGGNGNTQYF,TGTGCCAGCAGCTTAGGCGGGGGAAATGGGAATACGCAGTATTTT,TRBV7-2,TRBJ2-3,TRBD2,15,-
CASSEQGTTQYF,TGTGCCAGCAGCGAGCAGGGAACTACGCAGTATTTT,TRBV7-2,TRBJ2-3,-,12,many
CASSLVSAGTSGANVLTF,TGCGCCAGCAGCTTGGTTTCGGCAGGGACTAGTGGGGCCAACGTCCTGACTTTC,TRBV5-1,TRBJ2-6,TRBD2,18,-
CASRLAGDNEQFF,TGTGCCAGCAGACTAGCGGGCGACAATGAGCAGTTCTTC,TRBV27,TRBJ2-1,TRBD2,13,-
CSVATSGRLDTQYF,TGCAGCGTAGCGACTAGCGGGAGACTAGATACGCAGTATTTT,TRBV29-1,TRBJ2-3,TRBD2,14,few
CSASSRSYNEQFF,TGCAGTGCTAGCTCGCGCTCCTACAATGAGCAGTTCTTC,TRBV20-1,TRBJ2-1,-,13,-
CASSKAGGPSYEQYF,TGTGCCAGCAGCAAAGCAGGGGGTCCCTCCTACGAGCAGTACTTC,TRBV21-1,TRBJ2-7,-,15,few
CASSSSGDTQYF,TGTGCCAGCAGCTCCTCGGGAGATACGCAGTATTTT,TRBV7-3,TRBJ2-3,-,12,few
CSVAQPGLAGSYEQYF,TGCAGTGTCGCTCAACCCGGGCTAGCGGGATCCTACGAGCAGTACTTC,TRBV20-1,TRBJ2-7,TRBD2,16,-
CASSSDGQYEQYF,TGTGCCAGCAGCTCGGACGGACAGTACGAGCAGTACTTC,TRBV7-9,TRBJ2-7,-,13,-